This T cell receptor (beta chain) was observed in a study of blood T cell repertoires in COVID-19 (dated by TCRdb to the early 2020s). About the study as a whole: Samples from collaborators originated in the United States, Italy and Spain and spanned both the acute and convalescent phases of COVID-19. The prospective study material was composed of cDNA or gDNA derived from T cells, B-cell-depleted T cells, or PBMCs. Subjects who had been exposed to COVID-19, were actively infected with it, or had recovered from it provided the deeply sampled blood TCRbeta repertoires that made up the dataset. The repertoires were released in a freely available public database meant as a resource for research on the immune response to SARS-CoV-2. The samples were drawn from two sources: the first 160 participants of the ongoing ImmuneRACE study, and some 1,300 subjects contributed by 6 global collaborators. Sample metadata almost always included a de-identified subject ID, COVID-19 status, age in years and sex. Where HLA class I and class II types were available, the types were taken from metadata supplied by the sample provider, not from assay-based typing.

This clone has just a few counts. This receptor's antigen is unknown. One base away there is no much larger clone; base qualities are not given. Samples from volunteer blood donors who had recovered from COVID-19 were contributed by a second Seattle source. Collaborating institutions collected whole blood in K2EDTA tubes following their own protocols. For TCRbeta analysis, collaborators shipped samples in one of three forms: frozen whole blood, isolated PBMCs, or DNA extracted from either of those sample types. What the research found in general, with its limitations: The quantity of clinical and demographic metadata differed by source and by participant and was supplied without curation.

TCRbeta CDR3 regions were amplified from genomic DNA by means of the immunoSEQ Assay, a bias-controlled multiplex PCR. The authors processed their data as follows. Within the assay, amplification of reference gene primers was used to estimate how many nucleated cells each sample contained. Sequence reads were collapsed and filtered to measure the absolute abundance of every unique TCRbeta CDR3 rearrangement. For each sample, productive Simpson clonality was calculated as the square root of Simpson's diversity index over productive rearrangements. Held by TCRdb, this immuneACCESS table contains in-frame sequences only and omits some clones. Under half of the omission traces to an unresolved V gene where checked; the cause of the rest is unknown. The V and J calls and the clone size are those of that table, but D and trimming were determined from the DNA. Across this sample there are a few hundred thousand clones, with 70% to 90% seen only once. The ten top clones hold roughly 6.9% of the sample.

The CDR3 runs 16 amino acids, cysteine and phenylalanine included. The CDR3 DNA has 48 bases and is translated from base 1. The germline V gene supplies CDR1 SNHLY and CDR2 FYNNEI. Unmatched junction bases come to 4, with V trimmed by 6 bases and J by 4 bases. The sample comprised peripheral blood. The rearranged chain carries TRBV2 and TRBJ1-6, with TRBD1 identical over 12 junction bases. This TCR derives from a woman younger than 45 who had recovered from COVID-19. For the CDR3, the sequence is CASRGGQGAYNSPLHF. The DNA sequence is as follows: TGTGCCAGCAGAGGGGGACAGGGGGCATATAATTCACCCCTCCACTTT.